This T cell receptor (beta chain) was recovered during a study of OX40 agonist ivuxolimab in advanced cancers. Across the study: Melanoma, hepatocellular carcinoma, head and neck or renal cell cancer occurred in dose-escalation patients.

Researchers took blood at baseline, on cycle 4 day 1, and on cycle 7 day 1. The CDR3 totals 16 residues. Germline loops: CDR1 LGHNA, CDR2 YSLEER. Trimming shortened V by 0 bases and J by 1 base, and 12 bases separated the two germline ends. The assay was immunoSEQ multiplex PCR, and TCRdb's table has in-frame clones only and misses some. The sample shows fewer than 70,000 clones, about 88% of them seen only once. The sample was CD4+ or CD8+ T cells sorted from blood, taken in a trial of the OX40 agonist ivuxolimab. The TCR comes from an adult with an advanced solid tumor such as melanoma, head and neck, liver or kidney cancer. The V call is TRBV4-3, the J call TRBJ1-1; tentative D call: TRBD1 (5 bases). The CDR3 bases are TGCGCCAGCAGCCAAGATTTGTTTGGGGGGAACACTGAAGCTTTCTTT. Its translation: CASSQDLFGGNTEAFF.